The source of this TCR beta chain is a study of human T cells and chemical hapten exposure. The time point: patch test 1, 2 weeks after DPC sensitization. Sample treatment: therapeutic diphenylcyclopropenone sensitization with weekly scalp DPC. This clonotype was observed a few times. What it binds is not known. The CDR3 contains 16 residues. The germline V gene has CDR1 SEHNR and CDR2 FQNEAQ (reference sequence). Trimming removed 6 bases at V and 3 bases at J, with 20 bases between. Unique molecular identifiers were attached to individual cDNA molecules during library preparation. TCRdb reanalysed the RACE reads using MiXCR and keeps one entry per CDR3 protein. This sample has approximately 400,000 distinct CDR3 sequences; 4% to 5.5% occur once, and the top ten carry 2% to 2.5%. Notes on the study in general: PT1 expanded TCR counts and patch test score were linked, and their correlation was positive.

The receptor comes from a woman aged 50 to 65 with alopecia areata. Some clones in this sample may be carry-over from other donors' samples. V usage is TRBV7-9 and J usage is TRBJ1-1; D is possibly TRBD1 (5 bases). The specimen comprised whole blood, sampled in connection with sensitization to the hapten diphenylcyclopropenone (DPC). The CDR3, as DNA: TGTGCCAGCAGTTCACAGGATTTACGCGCGGACACTGAAGCTTTCTTT. It is translated as CASSSQDLRADTEAFF.